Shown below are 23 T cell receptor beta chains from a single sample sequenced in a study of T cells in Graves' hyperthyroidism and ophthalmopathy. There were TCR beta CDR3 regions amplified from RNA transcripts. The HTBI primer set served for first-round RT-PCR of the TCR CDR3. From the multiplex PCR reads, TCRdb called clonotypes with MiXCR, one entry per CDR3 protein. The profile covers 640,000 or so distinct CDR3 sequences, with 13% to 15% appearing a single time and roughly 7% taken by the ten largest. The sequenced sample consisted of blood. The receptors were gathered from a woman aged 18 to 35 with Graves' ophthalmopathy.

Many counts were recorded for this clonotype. This CDR3 reads CATSGDRVFGTDTQYF. The CDR3 coding sequence is TGTGCCACCAGTGGGGACAGGGTGTTCGGCACAGATACGCAGTATTTT. V gene TRBV24-1 combines with J gene TRBJ2-3, with TRBD1 matching over 9 bases. The J segment lost 1 base and the V segment lost 5 bases, leaving 6 bases of the junction unmatched. The CDR3 contains 16 residues. CDR1 KGHDR and CDR2 SFDVKD come from the germline V gene.

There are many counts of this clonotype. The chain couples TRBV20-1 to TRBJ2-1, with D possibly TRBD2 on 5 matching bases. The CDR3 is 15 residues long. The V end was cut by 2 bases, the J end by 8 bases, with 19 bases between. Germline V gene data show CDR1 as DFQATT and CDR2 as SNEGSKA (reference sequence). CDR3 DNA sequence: TGCAGTGCTAGACCGCCCGGACTCCTTTGGGATGAGCAGTTCTTC. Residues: CSARPPGLLWDEQFF.

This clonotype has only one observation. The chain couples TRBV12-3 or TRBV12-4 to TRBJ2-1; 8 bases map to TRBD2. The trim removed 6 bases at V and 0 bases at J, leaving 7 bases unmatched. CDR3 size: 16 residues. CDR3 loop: CASRGETSDSYNEQFF. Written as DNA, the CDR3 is TGTGCCAGCAGAGGGGAGACTAGCGACTCCTACAATGAGCAGTTCTTC.

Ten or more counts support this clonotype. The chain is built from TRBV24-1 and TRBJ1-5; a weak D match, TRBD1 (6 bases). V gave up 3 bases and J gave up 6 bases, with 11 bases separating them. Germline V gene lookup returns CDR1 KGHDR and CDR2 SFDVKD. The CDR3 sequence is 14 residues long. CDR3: CATSDQGNGQPQHF. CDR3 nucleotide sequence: TGTGCCACCAGTGATCAGGGGAACGGTCAGCCCCAGCATTTT.

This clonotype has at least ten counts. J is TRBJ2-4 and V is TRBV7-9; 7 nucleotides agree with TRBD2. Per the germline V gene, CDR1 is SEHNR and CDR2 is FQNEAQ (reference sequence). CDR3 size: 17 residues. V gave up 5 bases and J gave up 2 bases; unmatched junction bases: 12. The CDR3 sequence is CASSPPRGGHSKNIQYF. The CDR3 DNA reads TGTGCCAGCAGCCCCCCGCGGGGAGGGCACTCCAAAAACATTCAGTACTTC.

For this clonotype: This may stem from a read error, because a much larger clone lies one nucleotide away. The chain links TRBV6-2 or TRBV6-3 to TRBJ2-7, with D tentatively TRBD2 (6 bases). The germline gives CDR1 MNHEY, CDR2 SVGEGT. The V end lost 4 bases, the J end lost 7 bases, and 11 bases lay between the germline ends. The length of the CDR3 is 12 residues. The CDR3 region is CASSFWGVEQYF. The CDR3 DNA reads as TGTGCCAGCAGTTTCTGGGGGGTGGAGCAGTACTTC.

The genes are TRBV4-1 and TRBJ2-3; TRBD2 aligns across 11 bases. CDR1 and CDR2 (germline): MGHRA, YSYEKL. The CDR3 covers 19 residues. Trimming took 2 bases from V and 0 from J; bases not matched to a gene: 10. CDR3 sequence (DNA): TGCGCCAGCAGCCAACTGAAGGGACTAGCGGCTCGTAGCACAGATACGCAGTATTTT. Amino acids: CASSQLKGLAARSTDTQYF.

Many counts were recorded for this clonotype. The CDR3 loop reads CASGLSGQLLEAFF. The CDR3 nucleotides are TGTGCTAGTGGTTTGTCGGGACAGCTTTTGGAAGCTTTCTTT. J is TRBJ1-1 and V is TRBV12-5, with 7 bases aligning to TRBD1. The CDR3 has 14 amino acids. Trimming cost V 2 bases and J 8 bases; bases outside gene matches: 8. Germline CDR1 and CDR2: LGHNT and FRNRAP.

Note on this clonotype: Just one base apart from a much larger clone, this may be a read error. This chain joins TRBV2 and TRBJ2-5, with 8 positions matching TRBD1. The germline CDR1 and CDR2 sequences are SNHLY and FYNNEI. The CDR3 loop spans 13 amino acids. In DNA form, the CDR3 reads TGTACCAGCAGTACGACAGGGGAGGAGACCCAGTACTTC. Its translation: CTSSTTGEETQYF. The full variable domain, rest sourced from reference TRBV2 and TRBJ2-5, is EPEVTQTPSHQVTQMGQEVILRCVPISNHLYFYWYRQILGQKVEFLVSFYNNEISEKSEIFDDQFSVERPDGSNFTLKIRSTKLEDSAMYFCTSSTTGEETQYFGPGTRLLVL.

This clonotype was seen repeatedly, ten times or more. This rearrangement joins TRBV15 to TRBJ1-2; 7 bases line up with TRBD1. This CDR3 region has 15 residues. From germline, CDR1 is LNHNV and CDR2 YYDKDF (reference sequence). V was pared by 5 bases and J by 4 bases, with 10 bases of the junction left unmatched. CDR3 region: CATSGYRDSPYGYTF. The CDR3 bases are TGTGCCACCAGCGGCTACCGGGACAGCCCCTATGGCTACACCTTC.

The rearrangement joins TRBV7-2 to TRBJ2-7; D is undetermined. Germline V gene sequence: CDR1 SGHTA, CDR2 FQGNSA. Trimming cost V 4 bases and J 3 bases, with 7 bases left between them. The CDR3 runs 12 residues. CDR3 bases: TGTGCCAGCAGCTACATTCACTACGAGCAGTACTTC. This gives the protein CASSYIHYEQYF.

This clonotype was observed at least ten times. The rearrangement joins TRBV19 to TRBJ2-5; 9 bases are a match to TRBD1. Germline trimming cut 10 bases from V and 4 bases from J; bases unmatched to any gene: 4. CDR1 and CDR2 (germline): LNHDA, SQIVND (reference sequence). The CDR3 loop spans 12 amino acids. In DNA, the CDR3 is TGTGCCACACAGACAGGGGGAGAGACCCAGTACTTC. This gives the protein CATQTGGETQYF.

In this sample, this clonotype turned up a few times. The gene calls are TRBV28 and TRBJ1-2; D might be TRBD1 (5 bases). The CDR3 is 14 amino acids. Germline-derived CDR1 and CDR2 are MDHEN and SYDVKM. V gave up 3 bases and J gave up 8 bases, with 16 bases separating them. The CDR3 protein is CASSLQGAAEGYTF. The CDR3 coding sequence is TGTGCCAGCAGTTTGCAGGGAGCAGCAGAGGGCTACACCTTC.

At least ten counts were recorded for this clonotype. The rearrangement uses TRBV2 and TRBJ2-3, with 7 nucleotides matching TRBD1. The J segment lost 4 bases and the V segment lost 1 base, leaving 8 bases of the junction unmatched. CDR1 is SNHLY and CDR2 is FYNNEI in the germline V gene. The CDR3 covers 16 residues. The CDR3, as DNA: TGTGCCAGCAGTGAAGAGACAGGGATGTCACCAGATACGCAGTATTTT. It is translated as CASSEETGMSPDTQYF. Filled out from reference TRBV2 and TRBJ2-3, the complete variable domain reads EPEVTQTPSHQVTQMGQEVILRCVPISNHLYFYWYRQILGQKVEFLVSFYNNEISEKSEIFDDQFSVERPDGSNFTLKIRSTKLEDSAMYFCASSEETGMSPDTQYFGPGTRLTVL.

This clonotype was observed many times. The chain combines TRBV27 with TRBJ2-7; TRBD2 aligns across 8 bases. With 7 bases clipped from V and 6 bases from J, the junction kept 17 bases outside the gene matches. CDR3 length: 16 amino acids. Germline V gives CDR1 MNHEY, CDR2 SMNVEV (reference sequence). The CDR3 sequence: CASTTLRTGGPGEQYF. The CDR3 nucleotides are TGTGCCAGCACTACTCTTCGAACGGGAGGGCCGGGCGAGCAGTACTTC.

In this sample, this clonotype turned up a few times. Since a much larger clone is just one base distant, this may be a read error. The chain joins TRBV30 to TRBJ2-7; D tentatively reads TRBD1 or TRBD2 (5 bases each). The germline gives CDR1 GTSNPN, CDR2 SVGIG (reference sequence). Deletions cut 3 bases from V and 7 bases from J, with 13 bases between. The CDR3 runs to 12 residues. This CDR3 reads CAWSGAEYEQYF. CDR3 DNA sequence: TGTGCCTGGAGCGGGGCGGAATATGAGCAGTACTTC.

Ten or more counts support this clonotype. The CDR3 region is CASSFKGLAYEQYF. The CDR3 coding sequence is TGTGCCAGCAGTTTTAAGGGACTAGCTTACGAGCAGTACTTC. This rearrangement joins TRBV27 to TRBJ2-7; 9 bases are shared with TRBD2. This CDR3 spans 14 amino acids. The germline V gene has CDR1 MNHEY and CDR2 SMNVEV (reference sequence). V lost 3 bases, J lost 4 bases, and 4 bases stayed unmatched.

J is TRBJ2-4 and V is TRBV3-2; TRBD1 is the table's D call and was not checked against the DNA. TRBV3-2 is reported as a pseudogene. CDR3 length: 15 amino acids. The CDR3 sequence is CASSQDQGAKNIQYF. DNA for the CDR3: TGTGCCAGCAGCCAAGACCAGGGAGCCAAAAACATTCAGTACTTC.

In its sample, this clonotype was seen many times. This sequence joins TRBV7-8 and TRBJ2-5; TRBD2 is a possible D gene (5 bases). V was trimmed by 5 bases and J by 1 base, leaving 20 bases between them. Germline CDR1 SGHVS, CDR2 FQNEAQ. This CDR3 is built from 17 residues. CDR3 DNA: TGTGCCAGCAGCCAGACCCCCGGGGTGGAATTCCAAGAGACCCAGTACTTC. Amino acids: CASSQTPGVEFQETQYF.

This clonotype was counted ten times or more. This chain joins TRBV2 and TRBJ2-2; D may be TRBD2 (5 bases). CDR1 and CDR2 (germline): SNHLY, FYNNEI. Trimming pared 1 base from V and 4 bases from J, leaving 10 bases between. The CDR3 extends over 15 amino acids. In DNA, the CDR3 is TGTGCCAGCAGTGAAGGCGGGTCCATCACCGGGGAGCTGTTTTTT. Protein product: CASSEGGSITGELFF.

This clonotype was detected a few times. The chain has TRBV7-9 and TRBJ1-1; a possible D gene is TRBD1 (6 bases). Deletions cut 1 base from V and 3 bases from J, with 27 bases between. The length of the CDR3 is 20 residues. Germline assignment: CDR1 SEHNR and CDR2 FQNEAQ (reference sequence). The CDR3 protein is CASSLVGGRLLYGGDTEAFF. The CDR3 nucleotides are TGTGCCAGCAGCTTAGTTGGGGGGCGTTTATTATACGGTGGGGACACTGAAGCTTTCTTT.

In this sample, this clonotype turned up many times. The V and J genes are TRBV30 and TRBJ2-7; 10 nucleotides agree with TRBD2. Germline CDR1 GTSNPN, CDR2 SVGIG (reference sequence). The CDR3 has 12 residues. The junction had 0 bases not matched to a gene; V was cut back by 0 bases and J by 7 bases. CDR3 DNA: TGTGCCTGGAGTGTGGGACTAGCGGAGCAGTACTTC. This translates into CAWSVGLAEQYF.

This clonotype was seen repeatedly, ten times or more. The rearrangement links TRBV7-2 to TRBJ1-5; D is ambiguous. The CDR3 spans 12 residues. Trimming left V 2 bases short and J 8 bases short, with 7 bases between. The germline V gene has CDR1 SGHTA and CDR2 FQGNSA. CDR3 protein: CASSLMGKPQHF. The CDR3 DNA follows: TGTGCCAGCAGCTTAATGGGGAAGCCCCAGCATTTT.